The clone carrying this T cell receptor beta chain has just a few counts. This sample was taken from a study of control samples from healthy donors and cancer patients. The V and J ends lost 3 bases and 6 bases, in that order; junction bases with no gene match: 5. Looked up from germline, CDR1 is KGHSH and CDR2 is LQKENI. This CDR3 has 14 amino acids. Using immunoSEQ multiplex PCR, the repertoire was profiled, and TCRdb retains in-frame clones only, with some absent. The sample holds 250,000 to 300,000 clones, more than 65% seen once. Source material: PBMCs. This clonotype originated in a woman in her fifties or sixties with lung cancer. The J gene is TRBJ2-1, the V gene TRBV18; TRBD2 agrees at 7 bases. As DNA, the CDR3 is TGTGCCAGCTCACCCGACGGGACTACCAATGAGCAGTTCTTC. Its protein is CASSPDGTTNEQFF.